This entry concerns a single TCR beta chain. Germline V lookup: CDR1 MGHRA, CDR2 YSYEKL. With 0 bases clipped from V and 7 bases from J, the junction kept 11 bases outside the gene matches. The CDR3 extends over 18 amino acids. This sample was taken from a study of blood T cell repertoires in COVID-19. Authors' methods: Reference gene primer amplification in the assay estimated nucleated cell counts. Assay used: immunoSEQ multiplex PCR; TCRdb lists only in-frame clones, some missing. The V and J calls and clone size were taken over from that table, and D and trimming were inferred from the DNA. The repertoire consists of roughly 37,000 clones, with roughly 80% occurring once and the leading ten covering 1.5% to 2.5%.

Sequencing was done on a sample of peripheral blood. The receptor was isolated from a man aged 55 to 69 with active COVID-19. The rearrangement joins TRBV4-1 to TRBJ2-1; 11 bases align to TRBD2. Here the CDR3 reads CASSQDRGSGGAANEQFF. The CDR3 DNA is TGCGCCAGCAGCCAAGATCGAGGTAGCGGGGGGGCCGCGAATGAGCAGTTCTTC.